This T cell receptor (beta chain) was observed in a study of blood T cell repertoires in COVID-19. Looking at the study overall: PBMCs, B-cell-depleted T cells, or T cells provided the cDNA or gDNA that made up the material.

Data came from immunoSEQ multiplex PCR; TCRdb stores just in-frame clones and leaves some out. This table has 190,000 or so clones, roughly 86% appearing once. There are 15 residues in the CDR3. Trimming at V came to 7 bases and at J to 4 bases, leaving 8 bases not matched to a gene. Per the germline V gene, CDR1 is MNHEY and CDR2 is SVGAGI. The receptor was derived from a woman in her twenties or thirties with active or convalescent COVID-19. Sequencing was done on a sample of peripheral blood. This chain uses TRBV6-5 with TRBJ1-5; TRBD1 agrees at 9 bases. This CDR3 reads CASILTGGLNQPQHF. CDR3 nucleotides: TGTGCCAGCATTTTGACAGGGGGTCTTAATCAGCCCCAGCATTTT.